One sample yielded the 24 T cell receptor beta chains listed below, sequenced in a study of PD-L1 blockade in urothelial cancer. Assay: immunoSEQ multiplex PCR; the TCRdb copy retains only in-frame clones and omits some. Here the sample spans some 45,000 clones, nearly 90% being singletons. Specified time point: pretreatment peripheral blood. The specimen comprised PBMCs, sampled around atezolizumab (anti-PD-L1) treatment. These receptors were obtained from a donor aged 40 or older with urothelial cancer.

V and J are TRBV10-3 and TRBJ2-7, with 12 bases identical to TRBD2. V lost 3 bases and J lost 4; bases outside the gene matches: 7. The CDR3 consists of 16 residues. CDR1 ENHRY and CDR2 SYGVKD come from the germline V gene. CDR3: CAISDRLAGEGYEQYF. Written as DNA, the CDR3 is TGTGCCATCAGTGACAGACTAGCGGGAGAGGGTTACGAGCAGTACTTC.

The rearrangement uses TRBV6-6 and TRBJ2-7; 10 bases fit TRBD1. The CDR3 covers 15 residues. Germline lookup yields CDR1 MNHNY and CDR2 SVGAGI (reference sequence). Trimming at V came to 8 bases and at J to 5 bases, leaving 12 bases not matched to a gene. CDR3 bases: TGTGCCAGCTCTGACAGGGGGCTTTCGGGCCACGAGCAGTACTTC. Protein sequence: CASSDRGLSGHEQYF.

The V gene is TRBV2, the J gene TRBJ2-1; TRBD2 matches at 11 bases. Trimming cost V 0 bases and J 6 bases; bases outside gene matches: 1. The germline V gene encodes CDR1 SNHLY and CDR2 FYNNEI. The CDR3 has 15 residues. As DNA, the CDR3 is TGTGCCAGCAGTGAAGCGGGACTAGCGGCCAATGAGCAGTTCTTC. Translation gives CASSEAGLAANEQFF.

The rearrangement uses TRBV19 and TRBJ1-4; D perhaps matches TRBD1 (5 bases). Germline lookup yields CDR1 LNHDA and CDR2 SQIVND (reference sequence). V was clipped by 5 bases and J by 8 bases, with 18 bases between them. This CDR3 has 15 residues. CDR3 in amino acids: CASSADRSLWEKLFF. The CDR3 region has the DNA TGTGCCAGTAGTGCCGACAGATCCCTATGGGAAAAACTGTTTTTT.

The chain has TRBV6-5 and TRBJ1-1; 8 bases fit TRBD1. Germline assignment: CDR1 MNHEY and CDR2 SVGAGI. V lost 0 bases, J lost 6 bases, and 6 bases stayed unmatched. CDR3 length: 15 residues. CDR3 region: CASSYSRAGGPEAFF. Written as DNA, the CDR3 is TGTGCCAGCAGTTACTCAAGGGCAGGGGGCCCTGAAGCTTTCTTT.

CDR3 in DNA: TGTGCCAGCAGCCAATGGGCCGGGGACGAGCAGTACTTC. This encodes CASSQWAGDEQYF. This chain uses TRBV16 with TRBJ2-7; maybe TRBD2 (5 bases). Between the trimmed V and J ends, which lost 1 base and 5 bases, there was a span of 9 bases. The CDR3 has 13 residues. Germline CDR1 KGHSY, CDR2 FQNENV.

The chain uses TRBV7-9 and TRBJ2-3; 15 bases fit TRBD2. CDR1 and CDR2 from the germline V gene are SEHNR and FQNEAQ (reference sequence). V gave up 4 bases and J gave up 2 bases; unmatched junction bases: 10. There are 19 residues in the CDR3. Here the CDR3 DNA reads TGTGCCAGCAGCTCGGGACTAGCGGGAGGCAACCTCTACACAGATACGCAGTATTTT. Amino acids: CASSSGLAGGNLYTDTQYF.

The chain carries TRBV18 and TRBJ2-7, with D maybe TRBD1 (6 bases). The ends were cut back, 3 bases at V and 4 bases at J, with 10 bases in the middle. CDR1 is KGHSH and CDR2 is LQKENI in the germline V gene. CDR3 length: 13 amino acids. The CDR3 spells CASSPYDRYEQYF. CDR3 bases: TGTGCCAGCTCACCGTATGACAGGTACGAGCAGTACTTC.

This CDR3 reads CASSSAGTSGSVEQFF. The CDR3 nucleotides read TGTGCCAGTAGTTCGGCCGGGACTAGCGGGAGCGTAGAGCAGTTCTTC. The J gene is TRBJ2-1, the V gene TRBV19, with 14 bases identical to TRBD2. The CDR3 is 16 residues long. Germline lookup yields CDR1 LNHDA and CDR2 SQIVND (reference sequence). The junction had 10 bases not matched to a gene; V was cut back by 5 bases and J by 10 bases. Filled out from reference TRBV19 and TRBJ2-1, the complete variable domain reads DGGITQSPKYLFRKEGQNVTLSCEQNLNHDAMYWYRQDPGQGLRLIYYSQIVNDFQKGDIAEGYSVSREKKESFPLTVTSAQKNPTAFYLCASSSAGTSGSVEQFFGPGTRLTVL.

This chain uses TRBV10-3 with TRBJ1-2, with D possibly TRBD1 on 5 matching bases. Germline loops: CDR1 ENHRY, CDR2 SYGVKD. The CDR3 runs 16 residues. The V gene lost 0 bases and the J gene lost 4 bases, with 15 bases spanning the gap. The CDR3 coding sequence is TGTGCCATCAGTGAGTCGTGGGCAGGCGGGGGCTATGGCTACACCTTC. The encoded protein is CAISESWAGGGYGYTF.

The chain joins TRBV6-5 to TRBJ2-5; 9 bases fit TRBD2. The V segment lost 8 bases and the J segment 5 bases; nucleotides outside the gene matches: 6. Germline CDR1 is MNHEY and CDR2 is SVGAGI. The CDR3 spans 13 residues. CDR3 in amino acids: CASARGGAETQYF. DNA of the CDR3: TGTGCCAGCGCCCGCGGGGGGGCTGAGACCCAGTACTTC.

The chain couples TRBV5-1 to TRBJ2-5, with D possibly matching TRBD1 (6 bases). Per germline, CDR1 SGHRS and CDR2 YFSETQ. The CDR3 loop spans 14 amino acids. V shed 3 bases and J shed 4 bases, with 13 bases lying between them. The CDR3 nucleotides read TGCGCCAGCAGCTCCTATACAGGGATAGAGACCCAGTACTTC. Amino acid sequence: CASSSYTGIETQYF.

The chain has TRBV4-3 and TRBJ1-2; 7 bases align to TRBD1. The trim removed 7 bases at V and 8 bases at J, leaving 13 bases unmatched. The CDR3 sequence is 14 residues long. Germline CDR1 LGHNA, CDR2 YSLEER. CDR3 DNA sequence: TGCGCCAGCACCCCAGGACAGGCCCTAGGGGGCTACACCTTC. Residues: CASTPGQALGGYTF.

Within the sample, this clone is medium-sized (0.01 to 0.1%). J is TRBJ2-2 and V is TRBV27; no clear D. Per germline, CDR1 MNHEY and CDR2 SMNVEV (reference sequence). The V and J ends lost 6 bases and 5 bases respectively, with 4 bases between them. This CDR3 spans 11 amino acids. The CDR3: CASSGTGELFF. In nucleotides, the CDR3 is TGTGCCAGCAGCGGGACCGGGGAGCTGTTTTTT.

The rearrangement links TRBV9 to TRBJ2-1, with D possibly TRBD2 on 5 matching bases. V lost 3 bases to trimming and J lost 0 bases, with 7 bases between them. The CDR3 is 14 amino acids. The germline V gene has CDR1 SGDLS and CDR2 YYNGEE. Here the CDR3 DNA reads TGTGCCAGCAGCGCCGGACTCTCCTACAATGAGCAGTTCTTC. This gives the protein CASSAGLSYNEQFF.

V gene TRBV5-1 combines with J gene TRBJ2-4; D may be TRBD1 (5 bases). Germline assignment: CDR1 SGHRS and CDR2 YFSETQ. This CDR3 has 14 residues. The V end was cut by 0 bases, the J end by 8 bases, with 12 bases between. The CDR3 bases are TGCGCCAGCAGCTTGGAGGTGACAGCTGACATTCAGTACTTC. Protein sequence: CASSLEVTADIQYF.

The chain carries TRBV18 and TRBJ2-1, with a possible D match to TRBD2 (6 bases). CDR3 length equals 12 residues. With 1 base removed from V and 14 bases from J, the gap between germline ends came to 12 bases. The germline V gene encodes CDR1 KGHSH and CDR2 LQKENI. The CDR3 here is CASSPRRDPEFF. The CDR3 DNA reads TGTGCCAGCTCACCACGGAGGGACCCGGAGTTCTTC.

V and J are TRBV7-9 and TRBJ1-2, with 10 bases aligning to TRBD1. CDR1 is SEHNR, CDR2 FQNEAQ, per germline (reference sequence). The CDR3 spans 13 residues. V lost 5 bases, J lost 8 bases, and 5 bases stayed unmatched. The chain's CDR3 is CASSRQGAWGYTF. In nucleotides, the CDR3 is TGTGCCAGCAGCCGACAGGGGGCCTGGGGCTACACCTTC.

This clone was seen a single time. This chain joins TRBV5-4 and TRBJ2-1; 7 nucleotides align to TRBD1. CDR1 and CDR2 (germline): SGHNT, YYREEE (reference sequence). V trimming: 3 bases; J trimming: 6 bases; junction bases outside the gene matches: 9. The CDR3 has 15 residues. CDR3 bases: TGTGCCAGCAGCTCCCCCGGGGCAGGGGGCAATGAGCAGTTCTTC. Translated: CASSSPGAGGNEQFF.

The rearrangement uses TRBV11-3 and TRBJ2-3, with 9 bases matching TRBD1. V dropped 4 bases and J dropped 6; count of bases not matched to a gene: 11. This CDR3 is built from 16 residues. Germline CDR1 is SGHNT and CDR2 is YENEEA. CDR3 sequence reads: CASSYPRTGEADTQYF. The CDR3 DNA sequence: TGTGCCAGCAGCTACCCTCGGACAGGGGAAGCGGATACGCAGTATTTT.

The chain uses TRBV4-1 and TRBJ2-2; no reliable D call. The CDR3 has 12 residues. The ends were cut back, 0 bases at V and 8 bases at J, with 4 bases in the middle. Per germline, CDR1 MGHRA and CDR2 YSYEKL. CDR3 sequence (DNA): TGCGCCAGCAGCCAAGACCGGGGGGAGCTGTTTTTT. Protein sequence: CASSQDRGELFF.

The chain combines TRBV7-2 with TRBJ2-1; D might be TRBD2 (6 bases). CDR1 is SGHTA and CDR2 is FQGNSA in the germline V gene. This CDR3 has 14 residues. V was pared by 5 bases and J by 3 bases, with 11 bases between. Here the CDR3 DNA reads TGTGCCAGCAGCCCCGGACTATTCTACAATGAGCAGTTCTTC. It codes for CASSPGLFYNEQFF.

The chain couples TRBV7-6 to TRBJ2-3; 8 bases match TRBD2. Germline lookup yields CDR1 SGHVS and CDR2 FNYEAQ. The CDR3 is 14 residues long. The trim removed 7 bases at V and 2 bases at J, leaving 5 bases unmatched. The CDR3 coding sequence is TGTGCCAGCACCCGGGAGGGAGACACAGATACGCAGTATTTT. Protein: CASTREGDTDTQYF.

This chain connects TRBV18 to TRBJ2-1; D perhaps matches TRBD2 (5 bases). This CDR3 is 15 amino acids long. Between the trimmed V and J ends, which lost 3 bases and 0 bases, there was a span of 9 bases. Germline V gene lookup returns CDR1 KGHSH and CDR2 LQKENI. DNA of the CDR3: TGTGCCAGCTCACCGGCGGGCTACTCCTACAATGAGCAGTTCTTC. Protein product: CASSPAGYSYNEQFF.